The source of this TCR beta chain is a study of T cells in Graves' hyperthyroidism and ophthalmopathy. This CDR3 has 15 amino acids. Germline V lookup: CDR1 SGHDN, CDR2 FVKESK. V lost 1 base to trimming and J lost 5 bases; unmatched junction nucleotides: 6. The CDR3 regions of TCR beta were amplified from RNA transcripts. Using the HTBI primer set, a first-round RT-PCR was run on the TCR CDR3. Via MiXCR, TCRdb re-called the multiplex PCR reads, giving one row per CDR3 protein. The sample contains about 610,000 distinct CDR3 sequences, roughly 14% of which appear only once. The TCR was taken from a woman in her forties with Graves' ophthalmopathy. Sample: blood. The chain links TRBV14 to TRBJ2-7, with 9 bases lining up with TRBD2. DNA of the CDR3: TGTGCCAGCAGCCAAGGAGTAGCGGGAGCCGACGAGCAGTACTTC. Translation: CASSQGVAGADEQYF.